Below, 25 T cell receptor beta chains from the same sample are listed, as sequenced in a study of cytomegalovirus exposure and HLA in healthy donors. Primers for the PCR totalled 60 Vbeta and 13 Jbeta. Generated by immunoSEQ multiplex PCR, the TCRdb table keeps only in-frame clones and is missing some. Of tens of thousands of clones in the sample, 70% to 85% are singletons; the top ten hold approximately 2.8%. The sequencing input was PBMCs. These receptors came from a man under 40 in good health and CMV-seronegative.

This clone appeared once. V and J are TRBV7-9 and TRBJ1-6; D remains ambiguous. The CDR3 is made up of 15 amino acids. V lost 7 bases to trimming and J lost 8 bases, with 18 bases between them. Germline CDR1 reads SEHNR; CDR2 reads FQNEAQ (reference sequence). CDR3 amino acids: CASTRFGPQDSPLHF. The CDR3 DNA reads as TGTGCCAGCACCCGTTTCGGCCCTCAGGATTCACCCCTCCACTTT.

Here the CDR3 reads CASSWGLAGADAGGEQYF. CDR3 sequence (DNA): TGTGCCAGCAGCTGGGGACTAGCGGGGGCCGATGCCGGGGGCGAGCAGTACTTC. The chain links TRBV11-3 to TRBJ2-7; 14 positions agree with TRBD2. V dropped 4 bases and J dropped 6; count of bases not matched to a gene: 14. CDR3 length: 18 residues. Germline CDR1 reads SGHNT; CDR2 reads YENEEA.

The rearrangement joins TRBV2 to TRBJ1-1, with TRBD1 matching 7 bases. V gave up 6 bases and J gave up 1 base; unmatched junction bases: 11. CDR3 length: 16 amino acids. Germline V gene sequence: CDR1 SNHLY, CDR2 FYNNEI. Here the CDR3 reads CASRIRQGLENTEAFF. DNA of the CDR3: TGTGCCAGCAGAATCCGACAGGGACTTGAGAACACTGAAGCTTTCTTT. The full variable domain, completed using reference TRBV2 and TRBJ1-1, is EPEVTQTPSHQVTQMGQEVILRCVPISNHLYFYWYRQILGQKVEFLVSFYNNEISEKSEIFDDQFSVERPDGSNFTLKIRSTKLEDSAMYFCASRIRQGLENTEAFFGQGTRLTVV.

The chain is built from TRBV29-1 and TRBJ1-2; TRBD1 matches at 7 bases. The J segment lost 4 bases and the V segment lost 3 bases, leaving 2 bases of the junction unmatched. The germline CDR1 and CDR2 sequences are SQVTM and ANQGSEA. This CDR3 is built from 12 residues. The CDR3 sequence: CSVDRDSYGYTF. The DNA for the CDR3 is TGCAGCGTTGATAGGGACAGCTATGGCTACACCTTC.

CDR3 in DNA: TGTGCCAGCAGAGAGGGACCCCGGACAGGTAATTCACCCCTCCACTTT. Translating it yields CASREGPRTGNSPLHF. V gene TRBV5-5 combines with J gene TRBJ1-6, with 7 bases lining up with TRBD1. V lost 5 bases, J lost 6 bases, and 11 bases stayed unmatched. This CDR3 spans 16 amino acids. CDR1 is SGHKS, CDR2 YYEKEE, per germline (reference sequence).

V and J are TRBV7-9 and TRBJ2-5; D might be TRBD2 (6 bases). Per the germline V gene, CDR1 is SEHNR and CDR2 is FQNEAQ (reference sequence). The CDR3 length is 15 residues. V was cut by 2 bases and J by 4 bases, with 14 bases left in between. CDR3: CASSLREAVGETQYF. The DNA of the CDR3 is TGTGCCAGCAGCTTAAGGGAGGCGGTCGGAGAGACCCAGTACTTC.

The CDR3 reads CASSERGGNTEAFF. CDR3 sequence (DNA): TGTGCCAGCAGTGAACGGGGAGGGAACACTGAAGCTTTCTTT. The chain uses TRBV2 and TRBJ1-1; D is ambiguous. CDR3 length equals 14 residues. The germline V gene encodes CDR1 SNHLY and CDR2 FYNNEI. Trimming cost V 2 bases and J 1 base, with 8 bases left between them.

This sequence joins TRBV19 and TRBJ2-6; TRBD1 matches 7 bases. With 1 base clipped from V and 0 bases from J, the junction kept 12 bases outside the gene matches. The CDR3 runs 20 residues. CDR1 is LNHDA and CDR2 is SQIVND in the germline V gene (reference sequence). The CDR3 nucleotides are TGTGCCAGTAGTATAGTACGAATCCGGGACAGAACCTCTGGGGCCAACGTCCTGACTTTC. Its protein is CASSIVRIRDRTSGANVLTF.

The chain couples TRBV2 to TRBJ1-2; D perhaps matches TRBD1 (5 bases). The CDR3 consists of 16 residues. The V gene's germline CDR1 is SNHLY and CDR2 FYNNEI. Trimming shortened V by 1 base and J by 4 bases, and 16 bases separated the two germline ends. The CDR3 loop is CASSEGGSLLTYGYTF. In nucleotides, the CDR3 is TGTGCCAGCAGTGAAGGGGGCAGCCTTTTGACCTATGGCTACACCTTC.

The rearrangement links TRBV19 to TRBJ1-5; a possible D gene is TRBD1 (5 bases). The V and J ends lost 2 bases and 11 bases respectively, with 7 bases between them. Germline-derived CDR1 and CDR2 are LNHDA and SQIVND (reference sequence). This CDR3 has 11 amino acids. The CDR3 nucleotides read TGTGCCAGTAGTATAACGGGGGCCCAGCATTTT. Amino acids: CASSITGAQHF.

This clone was counted once. This chain links TRBV7-3 with TRBJ1-1; 9 bases line up with TRBD1. The germline V gene encodes CDR1 SGHTA and CDR2 FQGTGA. The CDR3 length is 14 residues. J gave up 5 bases and V 5 bases, and 6 bases lay outside the gene matches. CDR3 residues: CASSQGQGLTEAFF. CDR3 coding DNA: TGTGCCAGCAGCCAGGGACAGGGCTTAACTGAAGCTTTCTTT. Drawing the rest from reference TRBV7-3 and TRBJ1-1, the complete variable domain is GAGVSQTPSNKVTEKGKYVELRCDPISGHTALYWYRQSLGQGPEFLIYFQGTGAADDSGLPNDRFFAVRPEGSVSTLKIQRTERGDSAVYLCASSQGQGLTEAFFGQGTRLTVV.

This clone was seen a handful of times. The gene calls are TRBV14 and TRBJ1-2; D might be TRBD1 (5 bases). CDR1 and CDR2 from the germline V gene are SGHDN and FVKESK. CDR3 length: 13 residues. The V end was cut by 4 bases, the J end by 4 bases, with 10 bases between. The CDR3 bases are TGTGCCAGCAGCCTTGACAGTACCTATGGCTACACCTTC. Protein sequence: CASSLDSTYGYTF.

The table lists this clone with a count of one. The genes are TRBV19 and TRBJ2-2, with D perhaps TRBD2 (5 bases). CDR3 length: 15 residues. V lost 7 bases and J lost 1, with 13 bases in between. CDR1 and CDR2 from the germline V gene are LNHDA and SQIVND (reference sequence). As DNA, the CDR3 is TGTGCCAGTATCAGGAGCGGCAGGAACACCGGGGAGCTGTTTTTT. It encodes CASIRSGRNTGELFF.

V is TRBV27 and J is TRBJ1-4; 10 bases map to TRBD1. The V segment lost 0 bases and the J segment 5 bases; nucleotides outside the gene matches: 0. The CDR3 loop spans 15 amino acids. Germline loops: CDR1 MNHEY, CDR2 SMNVEV (reference sequence). The CDR3 loop is CASSLSTGGNEKLFF. As DNA, the CDR3 is TGTGCCAGCAGTTTATCGACAGGGGGCAATGAAAAACTGTTTTTT. The variable domain in full, completed from reference TRBV27 and TRBJ1-4, reads EAQVTQNPRYLITVTGKKLTVTCSQNMNHEYMSWYRQDPGLGLRQIYYSMNVEVTDKGDVPEGYKVSRKEKRNFPLILESPSPNQTSLYFCASSLSTGGNEKLFFGSGTQLSVL.

This chain links TRBV6-4 with TRBJ1-1, with 8 bases that match TRBD1. Germline CDR1 is MRHNA and CDR2 is SNTAGT. The junction had 14 bases not matched to a gene; V was cut back by 2 bases and J by 0 bases. This CDR3 has 19 residues. The CDR3 DNA reads TGTGCCAGCAGTGACCCCTCCCGGCGCAGGGGGCCCATGAACACTGAAGCTTTCTTT. This gives the protein CASSDPSRRRGPMNTEAFF.

The chain links TRBV2 to TRBJ1-1; D is unclear. Germline CDR1 reads SNHLY; CDR2 reads FYNNEI. The CDR3 extends over 14 amino acids. Trimming took 4 bases from V and 1 from J, leaving 10 bases between them. The CDR3 nucleotides are TGTGCCAGCAGTGTTGGACTGGCGAACACTGAAGCTTTCTTT. As protein: CASSVGLANTEAFF. Filled out from reference TRBV2 and TRBJ1-1, the complete variable domain reads EPEVTQTPSHQVTQMGQEVILRCVPISNHLYFYWYRQILGQKVEFLVSFYNNEISEKSEIFDDQFSVERPDGSNFTLKIRSTKLEDSAMYFCASSVGLANTEAFFGQGTRLTVV.

CDR3 in DNA: TGTGCCAGCAGTGTGGCCCGAGACAGGGCCTCTAACTATGGCTACACCTTC. It codes for CASSVARDRASNYGYTF. The genes are TRBV2 and TRBJ1-2; 7 bases line up with TRBD1. This CDR3 is built from 17 residues. Germline values: CDR1 SNHLY, CDR2 FYNNEI. V was clipped by 4 bases and J by 0 bases; unmatched bases: 11.

This clone has just one count. The chain joins TRBV19 to TRBJ2-7; possible D gene TRBD1, 6 bases. The germline V gene encodes CDR1 LNHDA and CDR2 SQIVND (reference sequence). The V gene lost 4 bases and the J gene lost 4 bases, with 17 bases spanning the gap. This CDR3 contains 15 residues. The DNA for the CDR3 is TGTGCCAGTAGTACCCTACAGGGAAACCGATACGAGCAGTACTTC. It specifies CASSTLQGNRYEQYF.

This clone was seen just once. The rearrangement joins TRBV29-1 to TRBJ1-2; weak D call: TRBD1 (6 bases). The CDR3 contains 14 residues. V was clipped by 4 bases and J by 6 bases, with 18 bases between them. In germline, CDR1 is SQVTM, CDR2 ANQGSEA. This chain's CDR3 is CSVGRQGQGNGYTF. As DNA, the CDR3 is TGCAGCGTTGGTCGCCAGGGGCAGGGCAATGGCTACACCTTC.

In DNA, the CDR3 is TGTGCCTGGAAGGACAGCTTAAACACTGAAGCTTTCTTT. This encodes CAWKDSLNTEAFF. This rearrangement joins TRBV30 to TRBJ1-1, with D perhaps TRBD1 (6 bases). The CDR3 is 13 residues long. Germline V gene data show CDR1 as GTSNPN and CDR2 as SVGIG (reference sequence). Trimming removed 4 bases at V and 2 bases at J, with 11 bases between.

The chain uses TRBV5-6 and TRBJ2-5, with 7 bases that match TRBD2. The CDR3 runs 15 residues. Germline lookup yields CDR1 SGHDT and CDR2 YYEEEE. V shed 5 bases and J 0 bases; nucleotides not matched to a gene: 7. CDR3 sequence (DNA): TGTGCCAGCAGTAGGCTAGCGGAATACCAAGAGACCCAGTACTTC. It yields the protein CASSRLAEYQETQYF.

The chain has TRBV5-1 and TRBJ2-3, with a weak D call TRBD2 (7 bases). Trimming removed 5 bases at V and 0 bases at J, with 16 bases between. The germline V gene has CDR1 SGHRS and CDR2 YFSETQ. CDR3 length equals 16 residues. The CDR3 region is CASRIGGGLSTDTQYF. CDR3 nucleotides: TGCGCCAGCAGAATAGGCGGGGGCCTTAGCACAGATACGCAGTATTTT.

The chain uses TRBV10-3 and TRBJ2-7, with no clear D. V lost 2 bases and J 0 bases, leaving 11 bases between the germline ends. Per germline, CDR1 ENHRY and CDR2 SYGVKD. CDR3 length equals 15 residues. The CDR3 here is CAISENQVNSYEQYF. The CDR3 coding sequence is TGTGCCATCAGTGAGAACCAGGTTAACTCCTACGAGCAGTACTTC.

This clone appeared once. This chain connects TRBV5-4 to TRBJ2-3; D is possibly TRBD2 (5 bases). CDR1 SGHNT and CDR2 YYREEE come from the germline V gene (reference sequence). The V and J ends lost 4 bases and 4 bases respectively, with 13 bases between them. The CDR3 has 14 amino acids. In DNA form, the CDR3 reads TGTGCCAGCAGCAGGGAGATTATTGCAGATACGCAGTATTTT. This codes for CASSREIIADTQYF.

The V and J genes are TRBV18 and TRBJ2-7, with a tentative D call TRBD1 (5 bases). This CDR3 comprises 17 residues. The V gene's germline CDR1 is KGHSH and CDR2 LQKENI. Trimming took 0 bases from V and 3 from J, leaving 18 bases between them. The CDR3 spells CASSPPRQGNGIYEQYF. CDR3 coding DNA: TGTGCCAGCTCACCACCTCGTCAGGGTAATGGTATCTACGAGCAGTACTTC.